The 26 T cell receptor beta chains listed next were all sequenced from one sample in a study of blood T cells in healthy people across ages. For the second PCR, which ran for roughly 6 to 12 cycles, a sample-barcoded 5' primer and a J-beta primer mix were used. TCRdb independently ran MiXCR on the 5' RACE reads; one entry per CDR3 protein. Of about 1,600,000 distinct CDR3 sequences in the sample, about 40% were seen once. The material sequenced was blood. Receptors were obtained from a woman between 18 and 30 years old in good health.

This clonotype was seen many times. CDR3 in DNA: TGCAGCGTTGAGATGGGACCGACTCCAGATACGCAGTATTTT. It translates to CSVEMGPTPDTQYF. The rearrangement joins TRBV29-1 to TRBJ2-3; D may be TRBD1 or TRBD2 (5 bases each). The V gene lost 3 bases and the J gene lost 4 bases, with 14 bases spanning the gap. CDR1 and CDR2 from the germline V gene are SQVTM and ANQGSEA. CDR3 length: 14 residues.

The gene calls are TRBV14 and TRBJ2-2, with 9 positions matching TRBD2. Losses at the gene ends were 0 bases for V and 4 bases for J; bases not matched to a gene: 12. Per the germline V gene, CDR1 is SGHDN and CDR2 is FVKESK. This CDR3 comprises 19 residues. The CDR3 sequence is CASSQDWPAGGQGTGELFF. In DNA form, the CDR3 reads TGTGCCAGCAGCCAAGATTGGCCAGCGGGAGGCCAGGGCACCGGGGAGCTGTTTTTT.

This clonotype showed up many times. This sequence joins TRBV12-3 or TRBV12-4 and TRBJ1-2, with 10 bases aligning to TRBD1. V gave up 6 bases and J gave up 4 bases; unmatched junction bases: 2. CDR3 length: 13 amino acids. The CDR3 DNA reads TGTGCCAGCAGGACAGGGGGCGGCTATGGCTACACCTTC. Encoded protein: CASRTGGGYGYTF.

V and J are TRBV7-9 and TRBJ2-5; 8 nucleotides match TRBD2. Trimming took 0 bases from V and 0 from J; bases not matched to a gene: 3. The germline V gene encodes CDR1 SEHNR and CDR2 FQNEAQ (reference sequence). This CDR3 contains 16 residues. CDR3 DNA sequence: TGTGCCAGCAGCTTAGCCGGCGGGGGGTACCAAGAGACCCAGTACTTC. Translated: CASSLAGGGYQETQYF.

This chain joins TRBV27 and TRBJ1-1; D is unclear. Germline lookup yields CDR1 MNHEY and CDR2 SMNVEV (reference sequence). The CDR3 loop spans 16 amino acids. Deletions cut 1 base from V and 6 bases from J, with 18 bases between. The CDR3 DNA reads TGTGCCAGCAGTTTATTGGGTCCGGGGAGTTTATCTGAAGCTTTCTTT. Amino acids: CASSLLGPGSLSEAFF.

CDR3 sequence reads: CASSLYLRSSYNEQFF. CDR3 sequence (DNA): TGTGCCAGTAGCTTGTACCTCAGGTCCTCCTACAATGAGCAGTTCTTC. The rearrangement joins TRBV19 to TRBJ2-1, with no clear D. Trimming took 6 bases from V and 0 from J, leaving 15 bases between them. This CDR3 has 16 amino acids. Germline V gene sequence: CDR1 LNHDA, CDR2 SQIVND (reference sequence).

This clonotype turned up a few times. This chain joins TRBV12-3 or TRBV12-4 and TRBJ1-2, with 7 bases aligning to TRBD1. This CDR3 contains 13 residues. Unmatched junction bases numbered 9, after V lost 6 bases and J lost 8 bases. The CDR3: CASSGGQVQGYTF. The CDR3 DNA reads TGTGCCAGCAGCGGAGGACAGGTCCAAGGCTACACCTTC.

As concerns this clonotype: A read error may account for a junction end that differs from germline. This chain joins TRBV5-1 and TRBJ1-1; D is unclear. Germline V gives CDR1 SGHRS, CDR2 YFSETQ. This CDR3 spans 15 amino acids. The CDR3 region is CASSPIYGEATEAFF. The CDR3 region has the DNA TGCGCTAGCAGCCCCATCTACGGAGAAGCGACTGAAGCTTTCTTT.

This CDR3 is CASNQGVRKPQHF. The CDR3 coding sequence is TGTGCCAGCAATCAAGGGGTACGGAAGCCCCAGCATTTT. This chain joins TRBV2 and TRBJ1-5, with a tentative D call TRBD1 (5 bases). The CDR3 is 13 amino acids. V shed 7 bases and J shed 8 bases, with 15 bases lying between them. Germline V CDR1 and CDR2: SNHLY, FYNNEI.

The gene calls are TRBV6-5 and TRBJ1-6; D is uncertain. Looked up from germline, CDR1 is MNHEY and CDR2 is SVGAGI. The CDR3 runs to 17 residues. The V end was cut by 2 bases, the J end by 0 bases, with 11 bases between. Here the CDR3 reads CASSYDGVPSYNSPLHF. The CDR3 DNA is TGTGCCAGCAGTTACGATGGAGTCCCCTCCTATAATTCACCCCTCCACTTT.

CDR3 residues: CAIDPNTGELFF. In nucleotides, the CDR3 is TGTGCCATCGACCCGAACACCGGGGAGCTGTTTTTT. The chain links TRBV10-3 to TRBJ2-2; D unresolved. V was cut by 8 bases and J by 0 bases, with 4 bases left in between. The V gene's germline CDR1 is ENHRY and CDR2 SYGVKD. The CDR3 is made up of 12 amino acids.

The chain is built from TRBV6-6 and TRBJ1-5; 7 bases are shared with TRBD1. The CDR3 contains 15 residues. J gave up 0 bases and V 7 bases, and 6 bases lay outside the gene matches. Germline CDR1 and CDR2: MNHNY and SVGAGI (reference sequence). The CDR3 coding sequence is TGTGCCAGCACCCAGGGGGGATATAGCAATCAGCCCCAGCATTTT. It encodes CASTQGGYSNQPQHF.

The table lists this clonotype with a count of one. Relative to the germline gene, one junction end is altered; a read error may explain this. In nucleotides, the CDR3 is TGTGCCAGCAGCTCCATCCAGGGGTTCCCAAACTATGGCTACACCTTT. Translated, it gives CASSSIQGFPNYGYTF. The chain couples TRBV7-9 to TRBJ1-2, with a tentative D call TRBD1 (6 bases). The CDR3 contains 16 residues. The germline gives CDR1 SEHNR, CDR2 FQNEAQ (reference sequence).

CDR3 bases: TGTGCCATCAGTGAGGCGAGGGGGGACATTGCAAAAAACATTCAGTACTTC. The encoded protein is CAISEARGDIAKNIQYF. V usage is TRBV10-3 and J usage is TRBJ2-4; D assignment may be TRBD1 or TRBD2 (6 bases each). V lost 2 bases, J lost 4 bases, and 18 bases lay in between. Germline CDR1 reads ENHRY; CDR2 reads SYGVKD. The CDR3 is 17 amino acids.

This clonotype was picked up a small number of times. This chain uses TRBV5-1 with TRBJ2-5; 12 bases line up with TRBD2. Germline CDR1 SGHRS, CDR2 YFSETQ. CDR3 length: 14 amino acids. After removal of 7 bases from V and 11 bases from J, the junction contained 12 bases not matched to a gene. CDR3 in amino acids: CASRLAGVDNEQYF. CDR3 coding DNA: TGCGCCAGCCGACTAGCGGGGGTGGACAATGAGCAGTACTTC.

The gene calls are TRBV12-3 or TRBV12-4 and TRBJ2-3, with TRBD2 identical over 10 bases. J lost 4 bases, V lost 1 base, and 8 bases had no gene match. CDR3 length equals 17 residues. The CDR3 region has the DNA TGTGCCAGCAGTTTAGATGGGCCTAGCGGGAGTTCAGATACGCAGTATTTT. The encoded protein is CASSLDGPSGSSDTQYF.

The chain links TRBV7-2 to TRBJ2-7; D is ambiguous. Trimming removed 1 base from V and 6 bases from J, with 13 bases in between. The germline V gene has CDR1 SGHTA and CDR2 FQGNSA. The CDR3 contains 14 residues. CDR3: CASSLGAPPREQYF. The CDR3 DNA sequence: TGTGCCAGCAGCTTAGGGGCCCCGCCCCGCGAGCAGTACTTC. The complete variable domain, with remaining parts taken from reference TRBV7-2 and TRBJ2-7, reads GAGVSQSPSNKVTEKGKDVELRCDPISGHTALYWYRQSLGQGLEFLIYFQGNSAPDKSGLPSDRFSAERTGGSVSTLTIQRTQQEDSAVYLCASSLGAPPREQYFGPGTRLTVT.

The CDR3 nucleotides are TGTGCCAGCAATGCCCCGGGACAGGGGGCCGAAAAACTGTTTTTT. This codes for CASNAPGQGAEKLFF. The chain uses TRBV28 and TRBJ1-4; 12 nucleotides match TRBD1. The CDR3 loop spans 15 amino acids. CDR1 is MDHEN and CDR2 is SYDVKM in the germline V gene. Trimming at V came to 7 bases and at J to 8 bases, leaving 8 bases not matched to a gene.

The chain links TRBV29-1 to TRBJ2-7, with 9 positions matching TRBD1. The V gene's germline CDR1 is SQVTM and CDR2 ANQGSEA. V was clipped by 7 bases and J by 5 bases; unmatched bases: 12. The CDR3 is 14 residues long. This CDR3 reads CSARGPGQGNEQYF. The CDR3 DNA follows: TGCAGCGCCAGGGGCCCGGGACAGGGAAACGAGCAGTACTTC.

The chain carries TRBV5-1 and TRBJ2-3; D may match TRBD1 or TRBD2 (6 bases each). Trimming took 4 bases from V and 5 from J, leaving 11 bases between them. The CDR3 sequence is 13 residues long. Germline CDR1 SGHRS, CDR2 YFSETQ. The CDR3 region is CASSPGAQDTQYF. The CDR3 DNA is TGCGCCAGCAGCCCGGGGGCTCAAGATACGCAGTATTTT.

The V and J genes are TRBV24-1 and TRBJ2-1, with D maybe TRBD2 (6 bases). There are 15 residues in the CDR3. Germline CDR1 KGHDR, CDR2 SFDVKD. V lost 9 bases and J lost 5, with 19 bases in between. The CDR3: CATFAIADQDNEQFF. The CDR3 DNA sequence: TGTGCCACCTTCGCAATAGCGGACCAAGACAATGAGCAGTTCTTC.

The chain carries TRBV5-1 and TRBJ2-5, with D tentatively TRBD2 (5 bases). CDR1 is SGHRS and CDR2 is YFSETQ in the germline V gene. Trimming left V 3 bases short and J 5 bases short, with 11 bases between. The CDR3 has 13 amino acids. The CDR3 loop is CASSSEAPETQYF. In DNA, the CDR3 is TGCGCCAGCAGCTCGGAGGCCCCGGAGACCCAGTACTTC.

The V and J genes are TRBV12-3 or TRBV12-4 and TRBJ2-7; maybe TRBD2 (5 bases). The CDR3 covers 13 residues. Deletions cut 2 bases from V and 3 bases from J, with 8 bases between. DNA for the CDR3: TGTGCCAGCAGTTTATTCCGGGGCTACGAGCAGTACTTC. It specifies CASSLFRGYEQYF.

V and J are TRBV7-2 and TRBJ2-3; D possibly corresponds to TRBD2 (6 bases). The germline CDR1 and CDR2 sequences are SGHTA and FQGNSA. The CDR3 has 16 residues. Trimming took 2 bases from V and 5 from J, leaving 17 bases between them. CDR3 amino acids: CASSLFGGATGDTQYF. DNA of the CDR3: TGTGCCAGCAGCTTATTTGGCGGGGCTACGGGAGATACGCAGTATTTT.

The rearrangement uses TRBV7-9 and TRBJ2-3, with 8 nucleotides matching TRBD2. After removal of 4 bases from V and 2 bases from J, the junction contained 8 bases not matched to a gene. CDR3 length: 16 amino acids. Germline CDR1 is SEHNR and CDR2 is FQNEAQ (reference sequence). CDR3 nucleotide sequence: TGTGCCAGCAGCTCTCGACTAGCGCGAGACACAGATACGCAGTATTTT. Protein sequence: CASSSRLARDTDTQYF.

This clonotype came up once. A much larger clone lies one base from this, so it may be a read error. This sequence joins TRBV11-2 and TRBJ2-3; TRBD1 is a possible D gene (5 bases). Looked up from germline, CDR1 is SGHAT and CDR2 is FQNNGV. There are 15 residues in the CDR3. The CDR3 nucleotides read TGTGCCAGCAGCGCCATGGGGCTAGATACAGAGACGCAGTATTTT. Translation gives CASSAMGLDTETQYF.